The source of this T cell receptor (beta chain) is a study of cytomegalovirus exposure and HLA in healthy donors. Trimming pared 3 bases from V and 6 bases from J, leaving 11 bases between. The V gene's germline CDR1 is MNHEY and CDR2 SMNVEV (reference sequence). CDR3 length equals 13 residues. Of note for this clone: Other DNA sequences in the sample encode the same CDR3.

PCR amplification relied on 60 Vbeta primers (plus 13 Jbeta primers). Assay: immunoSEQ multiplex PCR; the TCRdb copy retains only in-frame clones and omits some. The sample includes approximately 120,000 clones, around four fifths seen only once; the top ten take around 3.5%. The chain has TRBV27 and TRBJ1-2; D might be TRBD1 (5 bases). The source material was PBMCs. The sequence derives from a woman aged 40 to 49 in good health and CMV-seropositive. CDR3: CASSLGGGDGYTF. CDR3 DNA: TGTGCCAGCAGTTTGGGGGGTGGGGATGGCTACACCTTC.